The next 13 T cell receptor beta chains were all read from a single sample in a study of cytomegalovirus exposure and HLA in healthy donors. The PCR made use of 60 Vbeta and 13 Jbeta primers. Sequencing used immunoSEQ multiplex PCR; TCRdb keeps in-frame clones, though not all of them. Of around 130,000 clones detected, roughly 82% appear once; the ten largest clones hold less than 3.5%. Input material: PBMCs. These receptors were obtained from a woman aged 40 to 50 in good health and CMV-seropositive.

The V call is TRBV5-1, the J call TRBJ1-5, with 7 nucleotides matching TRBD1. The CDR3 contains 15 residues. Germline V gene data show CDR1 as SGHRS and CDR2 as YFSETQ. With V trimmed by 4 bases and J by 4 bases, 8 bases remained unmatched. The CDR3 region has the DNA TGCGCCAGCAGCGAGGGGGCAGGGGGGAATCAGCCCCAGCATTTT. Its protein is CASSEGAGGNQPQHF.

The chain recombines TRBV19 with TRBJ1-5, with TRBD1 identical over 7 bases. CDR3 length: 15 residues. Losses at the gene ends were 6 bases for V and 4 bases for J; bases not matched to a gene: 9. Germline V gives CDR1 LNHDA, CDR2 SQIVND (reference sequence). The CDR3 is CASSQTGQANQPQHF. CDR3 sequence (DNA): TGTGCCAGTAGCCAGACAGGGCAGGCGAATCAGCCCCAGCATTTT.

V and J are TRBV5-4 and TRBJ2-1; 7 nucleotides agree with TRBD2. The CDR3 runs 16 residues. V lost 3 bases, J lost 5 bases, and 11 bases stayed unmatched. Germline V CDR1 and CDR2: SGHNT, YYREEE (reference sequence). The DNA for the CDR3 is TGTGCCAGCAGCTGGGGTGGCAGGGCGGGGGACAATGAGCAGTTCTTC. It is translated as CASSWGGRAGDNEQFF.

This clone was observed a few times. The rearrangement joins TRBV10-3 to TRBJ1-1; D not resolved. The CDR3 has 13 amino acids. The V end lost 8 bases, the J end lost 5 bases, and 15 bases lay between the germline ends. Germline CDR1 ENHRY, CDR2 SYGVKD. CDR3 sequence reads: CAIGGGQETEAFF. CDR3 in DNA: TGTGCCATCGGCGGAGGGCAGGAGACTGAAGCTTTCTTT.

This clone turned up a few times. In DNA, the CDR3 is TGCGCCAGCAGCCAACTGGCCAGCTCCTACAATGAGCAGTTCTTC. This sequence encodes CASSQLASSYNEQFF. V gene TRBV4-3 combines with J gene TRBJ2-1; D gene ambiguous. CDR3 length: 15 residues. The germline V gene has CDR1 LGHNA and CDR2 YSLEER. Trimming removed 2 bases from V and 0 bases from J, with 8 bases in between.

This clone was observed once. The V gene is TRBV13, the J gene TRBJ1-1; D remains unclear. This CDR3 has 14 residues. Germline CDR1 and CDR2: PRHDT and FYEKMQ (reference sequence). The V gene lost 5 bases and the J gene lost 1 base, with 11 bases spanning the gap. CDR3 amino acids: CASSPLGGNTEAFF. The CDR3 nucleotides read TGTGCCAGCAGCCCTTTGGGAGGGAACACTGAAGCTTTCTTT. Full variable domain (rest looked up from reference TRBV13 and TRBJ1-1): AAGVIQSPRHLIKEKRETATLKCYPIPRHDTVYWYQQGPGQDPQFLISFYEKMQSDKGSIPDRFSAQQFSDYHSELNMSSLELGDSALYFCASSPLGGNTEAFFGQGTRLTVV.

The chain couples TRBV25-1 to TRBJ1-1; D unclear. Trimming cost V 5 bases and J 2 bases, with 9 bases left between them. The CDR3 has 13 residues. Germline V lookup: CDR1 MGHDK, CDR2 SYGVNS. The CDR3 coding sequence is TGTGCCAGCAGTCGCGACATTAACACTGAAGCTTTCTTT. Its protein is CASSRDINTEAFF.

The CDR3 nucleotides read TGTGCCAGCAGCCCACGACAGGGTACCTACGAGCAGTACTTC. As protein: CASSPRQGTYEQYF. The rearrangement uses TRBV7-2 and TRBJ2-7; TRBD1 matches 7 bases. V was pared by 5 bases and J by 2 bases, with 6 bases of the junction left unmatched. There are 14 residues in the CDR3. Germline V gene lookup returns CDR1 SGHTA and CDR2 FQGNSA.

The chain joins TRBV5-4 to TRBJ2-1, with D perhaps TRBD2 (5 bases). Germline loops: CDR1 SGHNT, CDR2 YYREEE (reference sequence). This CDR3 is 15 amino acids long. V shed 5 bases and J shed 4 bases, with 16 bases lying between them. CDR3 DNA sequence: TGTGCCAGCAGTTCTAGCCTCTCTGGGTACAATGAGCAGTTCTTC. Translated, it gives CASSSSLSGYNEQFF.

The CDR3 region is CASSYREAYNEQFF. Here the CDR3 DNA reads TGTGCCAGCAGTTACAGGGAGGCCTACAATGAGCAGTTCTTC. This chain joins TRBV6-5 and TRBJ2-1; a possible D gene is TRBD2 (6 bases). Germline CDR1 reads MNHEY; CDR2 reads SVGAGI. The CDR3 extends over 14 amino acids. Trimming took off 2 bases at V and 2 bases at J, with 7 bases between the two ends.

This clone was seen a single time. The V gene is TRBV19, the J gene TRBJ1-5, with 10 nucleotides matching TRBD1. Germline V lookup: CDR1 LNHDA, CDR2 SQIVND (reference sequence). The CDR3 contains 15 residues. Germline trimming cut 0 bases from V and 8 bases from J; bases unmatched to any gene: 4. The CDR3: CASSIEGQGSEPQHF. As DNA, the CDR3 is TGTGCCAGTAGTATAGAGGGACAGGGGAGTGAGCCCCAGCATTTT.

The chain recombines TRBV6-5 with TRBJ1-1; D call uncertain. The V end lost 2 bases, the J end lost 0 bases, and 7 bases lay between the germline ends. CDR3 length equals 14 residues. Per the germline V gene, CDR1 is MNHEY and CDR2 is SVGAGI. CDR3 sequence reads: CASSYQYMNTEAFF. The CDR3 DNA sequence: TGTGCCAGCAGTTACCAGTACATGAACACTGAAGCTTTCTTT.

This chain links TRBV21-1 with TRBJ2-6; the D segment call TRBD1 is taken from the table without a DNA check. TRBV21-1 is a pseudogene locus. The CDR3 sequence is 19 residues long. The CDR3 region has the DNA TGTGCCAGCAGCCCCCGCGGAGGACAGGGCAACTCTGGGGCCAACGTCCTGACTTTC. This gives the protein CASSPRGGQGNSGANVLTF.